The clone carrying this TCR beta chain came up a few times. Its antigen is still unknown. The sample originates from a study of Tregs in tolerant kidney transplant recipients. Study-level information: CD4+CD25+CD127- cells came from approximately three-day belatacept mixed lymphocyte reactions, some with roughly 5-day graft donor restimulation. Recipient cells were told from donor cells by antibody staining.

Sequencing was performed with immunoSEQ multiplex PCR; in TCRdb, only in-frame clones are kept and a portion is missing. The top ten hold around 3.7% of the sample, which has 15,000 to 20,000 clones, about 71% seen once. The CDR3 covers 15 residues. The V gene's germline CDR1 is SNHLY and CDR2 FYNNEI. After removal of 7 bases from V and 4 bases from J, the junction contained 7 bases not matched to a gene. Sequencing input: Tregs from blood cultured with allogeneic cells. The chain couples TRBV2 to TRBJ1-5; TRBD1 matches 10 bases. The TCR comes from a human donor in good health. DNA for the CDR3: TGTGCCAGCATGTCGGGACAGGGGTTTAATCAGCCCCAGCATTTT. This encodes CASMSGQGFNQPQHF. Filled out from reference TRBV2 and TRBJ1-5, the complete variable domain reads EPEVTQTPSHQVTQMGQEVILRCVPISNHLYFYWYRQILGQKVEFLVSFYNNEISEKSEIFDDQFSVERPDGSNFTLKIRSTKLEDSAMYFCASMSGQGFNQPQHFGDGTRLSIL.